The clone carrying this TCR beta chain was found many times. Its antigen remains unidentified. TCRdb reprocessed the RACE reads with MiXCR, giving one entry per CDR3 protein. The sample holds 180,000 or so distinct CDR3 sequences, 13% to 15% seen once. This record belongs to a study of human T cells and chemical hapten exposure. Study as a whole: TCR yields differed between samples (mainly from small differences in pooled library volume). General study findings and limits: DPC sensitization produced no change in TCRs with frequency above 1 in 1000. PT1 expanded TCR counts and patch test score correlated positively.

The time point here: patch test 1, 2 weeks after DPC sensitization. As for treatment: therapeutic diphenylcyclopropenone sensitization with weekly scalp DPC. Per germline, CDR1 DFQATT and CDR2 SNEGSKA (reference sequence). CDR3 length: 16 residues. V lost 6 bases, J lost 12 bases, and 21 bases stayed unmatched. The sequences come from whole blood, collected in connection with sensitization to the hapten diphenylcyclopropenone (DPC). This sequence was found in a young woman with alopecia areata. Some clones in this sample may be carry-over from other donors' samples. The chain uses TRBV20-1 and TRBJ1-1; 11 nucleotides agree with TRBD1. CDR3 sequence (DNA): TGCAGTGCCCCAACCCAAGGACAGGGGGCGATTCGAACGCCTTTCTTT. This codes for CSAPTQGQGAIRTPFF.